This is a list of T cell receptor beta chains from one sample in a study of memory B cells and T cells in multiple sclerosis. Using immunoSEQ multiplex PCR, the repertoire was profiled, and TCRdb retains in-frame clones only, with some absent. Of 12,000 to 15,000 clones listed, more than 65% were seen once; the top ten hold approximately 2.2%. Sample: memory (CD45RO+) CD4+ T cells from blood. These receptor sequences come from a human donor with multiple sclerosis. Both conserved end residues are part of each CDR3. Fields, in order: clone size, V gene, J gene, D gene, CDR3 protein, CDR3 DNA. A D gene is named only where the DNA matches it firmly. For some rows the clone size is stated as once, few or many, or as a class when expanded; others skip it.

-	TRBV29-1	TRBJ1-3	-	CSAQGNTIYF	TGCAGCGCTCAGGGAAACACCATATATTTT
-	TRBV6-5	TRBJ1-4	TRBD1	CASRRGTGVEKLFF	TGTGCCAGCAGACGCGGGACAGGAGTTGAAAAACTGTTTTTT
-	TRBV10-3	TRBJ1-5	-	CAISDGGSNQPQHF	TGTGCCATCAGTGACGGGGGTAGCAATCAGCCCCAGCATTTT
once	TRBV5-6	TRBJ2-5	TRBD2	CASSLQGGIQETQYF	TGTGCCAGCAGCTTGCAGGGAGGGATACAAGAGACCCAGTACTTC
-	TRBV6-5	TRBJ2-5	-	CASPGGSYEETQYF	TGTGCCAGCCCCGGAGGCTCCTATGAAGAGACCCAGTACTTC
-	TRBV6-5	TRBJ2-7	-	CASRNSQGLYEQYF	TGTGCCAGCAGAAACTCCCAGGGGCTCTACGAGCAGTACTTC
-	TRBV2	TRBJ2-7	-	CASSERDFEQYF	TGTGCCAGCAGTGAACGAGATTTCGAGCAGTACTTC
-	TRBV15	TRBJ2-3	TRBD2	CATSMGGRASTDTQYF	TGTGCCACCAGCATGGGCGGGAGGGCTAGCACAGATACGCAGTATTTT
few	TRBV6-1	TRBJ1-1	TRBD1	CASSSRQGLPFF	TGTGCCAGCAGTTCAAGACAGGGACTCCCTTTCTTT
-	TRBV15	TRBJ2-7	TRBD1	CATSRGDRGLDEQYF	TGTGCCACCAGCAGAGGGGACAGGGGGCTCGACGAGCAGTACTTC
-	TRBV6-4	TRBJ1-1	-	CASSDRGGTEAFF	TGTGCCAGCAGTGACAGGGGGGGCACTGAAGCTTTCTTT
once	TRBV4-1	TRBJ1-5	-	CASSQADMYLPNQPQHF	TGCGCCAGCAGCCAAGCAGACATGTACTTACCCAATCAGCCCCAGCATTTT
-	TRBV6-1	TRBJ2-7	TRBD1	CASSPQGANLYEQYF	TGTGCCAGCAGTCCACAGGGGGCGAATCTCTACGAGCAGTACTTC
-	TRBV7-8	TRBJ1-3	-	CASSPNSSGNTIYF	TGTGCCAGCAGTCCAAACAGCTCTGGAAACACCATATATTTT
-	TRBV11-2	TRBJ2-1	-	CASSAELYNEQFF	TGTGCCAGCAGCGCGGAACTATACAATGAGCAGTTCTTC